Below are 14 T cell receptor beta chains sequenced from a single sample in a study of PD-1 blockade in classical Hodgkin lymphoma. Time point: cycle 4 day 1 (C4D1), after six to seven weeks of nivolumab. The patients all showed relapse after autologous stem cell transplantation, while their brentuximab vedotin exposure varied. Produced via immunoSEQ multiplex PCR; TCRdb's table is partial and in-frame only. The sample yields 20,000 to 25,000 clones, approximately 80% seen once. The sample here was peripheral blood mononuclear cells (PBMCs), taken before the fourth cycle of nivolumab. Receptors were obtained from a human donor with classical Hodgkin lymphoma.

This sequence joins TRBV11-2 and TRBJ1-6; D perhaps matches TRBD1 (5 bases). This CDR3 contains 16 residues. Trimming left V 4 bases short and J 10 bases short, with 20 bases between. The V gene's germline CDR1 is SGHAT and CDR2 FQNNGV. The CDR3: CASSSNAGTGGSPLHF. CDR3 bases: TGTGCCAGCAGCTCCAATGCCGGGACGGGTGGGTCACCCCTCCACTTT.

The chain employs TRBV4-2 and TRBJ2-6; D is unresolved. The V end was cut by 0 bases, the J end by 2 bases, with 8 bases between. The CDR3 runs 16 residues. CDR1 and CDR2 from the germline V gene are LGHNA and YNFKEQ. CDR3 sequence reads: CASSQDRLAGANVLTF. In DNA, the CDR3 is TGTGCCAGCAGCCAAGATCGGCTCGCTGGGGCCAACGTCCTGACTTTC.

CDR3: CASSPVQGDYTEAFF. Written as DNA, the CDR3 is TGTGCCAGCAGCCCCGTACAGGGAGATTACACTGAAGCTTTCTTT. This rearrangement joins TRBV11-2 to TRBJ1-1; maybe TRBD1 (6 bases). The CDR3 sequence is 15 residues long. Germline-derived CDR1 and CDR2 are SGHAT and FQNNGV. V lost 5 bases to trimming and J lost 3 bases, with 16 bases between them.

The chain uses TRBV2 and TRBJ2-2; the D gene is possibly TRBD2 (5 bases). V lost 2 bases and J lost 4, with 14 bases in between. Germline V gene lookup returns CDR1 SNHLY and CDR2 FYNNEI. CDR3 length: 16 amino acids. CDR3 residues: CASSESASSVTGELFF. For the CDR3, the DNA is TGTGCCAGCAGTGAATCGGCTAGCTCGGTCACCGGGGAGCTGTTTTTT.

A word on this clone: The same CDR3 arises from other DNA sequences in this sample as well. This chain connects TRBV7-6 to TRBJ2-3; D tentatively fits TRBD1 or TRBD2 (6 bases each). The CDR3 has 17 residues. The V and J ends lost 5 bases and 2 bases respectively, with 20 bases between them. The germline gives CDR1 SGHVS, CDR2 FNYEAQ. The CDR3: CASSPRDGGLITDTQYF. CDR3 DNA: TGTGCCAGCAGCCCTCGCGACGGGGGCCTGATCACAGATACGCAGTATTTT.

This clone was seen more than once but under ten times. The chain has TRBV6-5 and TRBJ1-1; 9 nucleotides align to TRBD1. This CDR3 spans 14 amino acids. CDR1 and CDR2 from the germline V gene are MNHEY and SVGAGI. Trimming took 6 bases from V and 1 from J; bases not matched to a gene: 3. As DNA, the CDR3 is TGTGCCAGCAGCACGACAGGGGGGAACACTGAAGCTTTCTTT. Amino acid sequence: CASSTTGGNTEAFF.

This chain uses TRBV5-4 with TRBJ2-7, with D maybe TRBD1 (5 bases). Trimming shortened V by 5 bases and J by 5 bases, and 14 bases separated the two germline ends. This CDR3 region has 13 residues. Germline V gene lookup returns CDR1 SGHNT and CDR2 YYREEE (reference sequence). In nucleotides, the CDR3 is TGTGCCAGCAGGTCGGCTCAGGGTAACGAGCAGTACTTC. The encoded protein is CASRSAQGNEQYF.

The V call is TRBV5-4, the J call TRBJ2-5; TRBD1 matches 7 bases. The DNA matches TRBJ2-7 better at its end, which makes the J call doubtful. CDR1 is SGHNT and CDR2 is YYREEE in the germline V gene (reference sequence). The CDR3 sequence is 15 residues long. CDR3 DNA sequence: TGTGCCAGCAGCTTGACAGGGGCTCTCTCCTACGAGCAGTACTTC. Its translation is CASSLTGALSYEQYF.

The chain combines TRBV10-3 with TRBJ1-6; no clear D. The CDR3 spans 16 residues. Germline CDR1 ENHRY, CDR2 SYGVKD. Trimming left V 0 bases short and J 7 bases short, with 13 bases between. Written as DNA, the CDR3 is TGTGCCATCAGTGAGTCCTCTCGTAGAAACAATTCACCCCTCCACTTT. Translating it yields CAISESSRRNNSPLHF.

The J gene is TRBJ1-5, the V gene TRBV18, with D unclear. The CDR3 sequence is 17 residues long. V shed 3 bases and J shed 0 bases, with 15 bases lying between them. Germline assignment: CDR1 KGHSH and CDR2 LQKENI. The CDR3 loop is CASSPKDKSFSNQPQHF. The CDR3 DNA reads TGTGCCAGCTCACCGAAGGATAAGTCCTTTAGCAATCAGCCCCAGCATTTT.

The chain carries TRBV7-6 and TRBJ2-7; a weak D match, TRBD1 (6 bases). There are 16 residues in the CDR3. The V end lost 5 bases, the J end lost 5 bases, and 22 bases lay between the germline ends. Germline lookup yields CDR1 SGHVS and CDR2 FNYEAQ. The CDR3 coding sequence is TGTGCCAGCAGCCTCAGGGTCTCGGACAGACCCAACGAGCAGTACTTC. Its protein product is CASSLRVSDRPNEQYF. The full variable domain, rest sourced from reference TRBV7-6 and TRBJ2-7, is GAGVSQSPRYKVTKRGQDVALRCDPISGHVSLYWYRQALGQGPEFLTYFNYEAQQDKSGLPNDRFSAERPEGSISTLTIQRTEQRDSAMYRCASSLRVSDRPNEQYFGPGTRLTVT.

This clone was seen only once. The rearrangement joins TRBV4-2 to TRBJ2-1, with a weak D call TRBD2 (6 bases). The CDR3 totals 14 residues. V was cut by 5 bases and J by 5 bases, with 13 bases left in between. Germline loops: CDR1 LGHNA, CDR2 YNFKEQ. CDR3 in amino acids: CASSFPGGNNEQFF. CDR3 bases: TGTGCCAGCAGCTTCCCCGGGGGTAACAATGAGCAGTTCTTC.

The V gene is TRBV11-2, the J gene TRBJ2-7; unclear D gene. The CDR3 consists of 13 residues. The V gene lost 1 base and the J gene lost 3 bases, with 7 bases spanning the gap. Germline values: CDR1 SGHAT, CDR2 FQNNGV. The CDR3 region is CASSLGVYYEQYF. The CDR3 DNA reads as TGTGCCAGCAGCTTAGGGGTATACTACGAGCAGTACTTC.

This clone occurred a few times. This sequence joins TRBV18 and TRBJ1-1; the D is unclear. Germline V CDR1 and CDR2: KGHSH, LQKENI. The CDR3 extends over 14 amino acids. V gave up 2 bases and J gave up 0 bases, with 7 bases separating them. For the CDR3, the DNA is TGTGCCAGCTCACCATCCGGGTTGAACACTGAAGCTTTCTTT. It is translated as CASSPSGLNTEAFF.